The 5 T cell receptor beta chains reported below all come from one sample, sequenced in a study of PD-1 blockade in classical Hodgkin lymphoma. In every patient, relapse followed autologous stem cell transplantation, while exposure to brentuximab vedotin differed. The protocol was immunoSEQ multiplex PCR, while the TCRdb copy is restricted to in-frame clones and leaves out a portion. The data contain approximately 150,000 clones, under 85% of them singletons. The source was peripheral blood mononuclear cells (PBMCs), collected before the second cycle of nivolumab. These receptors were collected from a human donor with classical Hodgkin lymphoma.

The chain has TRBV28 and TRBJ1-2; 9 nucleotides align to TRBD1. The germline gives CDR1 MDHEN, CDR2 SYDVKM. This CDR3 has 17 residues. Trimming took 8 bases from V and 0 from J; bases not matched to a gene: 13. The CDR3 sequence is CASGRRQGVGANYGYTF. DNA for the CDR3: TGTGCCAGCGGGCGAAGACAGGGGGTCGGAGCTAACTATGGCTACACCTTC.

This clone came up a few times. The CDR3 protein is CASGRQGAIGNQPQHF. CDR3 DNA: TGTGCCAGCGGTAGACAGGGGGCTATAGGCAATCAGCCCCAGCATTTT. The chain combines TRBV6-6 with TRBJ1-5, with 10 bases fitting TRBD1. The CDR3 covers 16 residues. J lost 2 bases, V lost 8 bases, and 9 bases had no gene match. Germline CDR1 is MNHNY and CDR2 is SVGAGI (reference sequence).

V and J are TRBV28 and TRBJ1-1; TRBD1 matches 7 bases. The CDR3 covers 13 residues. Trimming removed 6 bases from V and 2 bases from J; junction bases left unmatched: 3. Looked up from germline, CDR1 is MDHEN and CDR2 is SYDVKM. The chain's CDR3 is CASRTGSNTEAFF. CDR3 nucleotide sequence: TGTGCCAGCAGGACAGGGAGCAACACTGAAGCTTTCTTT. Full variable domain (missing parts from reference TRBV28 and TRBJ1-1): DVKVTQSSRYLVKRTGEKVFLECVQDMDHENMFWYRQDPGLGLRLIYFSYDVKMKEKGDIPEGYSVSREKKERFSLILESASTNQTSMYLCASRTGSNTEAFFGQGTRLTVV.

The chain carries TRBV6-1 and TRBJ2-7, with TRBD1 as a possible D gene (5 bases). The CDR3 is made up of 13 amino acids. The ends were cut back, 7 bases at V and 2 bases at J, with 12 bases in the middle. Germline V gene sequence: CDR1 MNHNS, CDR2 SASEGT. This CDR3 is CASNARGPYEQYF. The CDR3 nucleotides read TGTGCCAGCAATGCTAGGGGTCCCTACGAGCAGTACTTC.

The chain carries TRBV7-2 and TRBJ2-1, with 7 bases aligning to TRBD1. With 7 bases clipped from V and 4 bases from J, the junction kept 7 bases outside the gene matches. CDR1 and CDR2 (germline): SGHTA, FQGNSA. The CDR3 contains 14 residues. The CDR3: CASNGGQVYNEQFF. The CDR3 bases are TGTGCCAGCAACGGTGGACAGGTTTACAATGAGCAGTTCTTC.